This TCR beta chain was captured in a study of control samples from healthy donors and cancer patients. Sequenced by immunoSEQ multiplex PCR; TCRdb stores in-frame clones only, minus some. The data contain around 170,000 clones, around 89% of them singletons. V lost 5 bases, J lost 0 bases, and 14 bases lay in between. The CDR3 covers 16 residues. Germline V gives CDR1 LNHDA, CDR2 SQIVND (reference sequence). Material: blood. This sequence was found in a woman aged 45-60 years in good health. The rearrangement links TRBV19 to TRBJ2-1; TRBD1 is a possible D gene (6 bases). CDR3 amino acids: CASSSNRASSYNEQFF. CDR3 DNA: TGTGCCAGTAGTTCTAACAGGGCTAGCTCCTACAATGAGCAGTTCTTC.